This entry concerns a single T cell receptor beta chain. This sample stems from a study of blood T cell repertoires in COVID-19. The germline CDR1 and CDR2 sequences are SGHDN and FVKESK. The CDR3 length is 16 residues. The ends were cut back, 4 bases at V and 3 bases at J, with 17 bases in the middle. Only in-frame clones appear in the TCRdb table, and some are missing; sequencing was by immunoSEQ multiplex PCR. This sample has under 450,000 clones, with approximately 86% found just once. This sequence originates from a woman aged 60-70 years with COVID-19, enrolled during active disease. This chain uses TRBV14 with TRBJ2-3, with a tentative D call TRBD2 (7 bases). Sequenced: peripheral blood. The CDR3 sequence: CASSPRGAKRTDTQYF. CDR3 coding DNA: TGTGCCAGCAGCCCCCGGGGGGCTAAGCGTACAGATACGCAGTATTTT.